The 17 T cell receptor beta chains given below trace back to one sample, sequenced in a study of identical twins. TCRdb recomputed calls from the 5' RACE reads with MiXCR, one row per CDR3 protein. The table has a few hundred thousand distinct CDR3 sequences, approximately 17% seen once. Sequencing was done on a sample of naive T cells sorted from blood. The receptors originated from a man aged 45 to 65 in good health.

This clonotype was observed a few times. The chain uses TRBV5-6 and TRBJ2-1, with D maybe TRBD2 (7 bases). This CDR3 contains 14 residues. Trimming took 1 base from V and 11 from J, leaving 16 bases between them. The germline gives CDR1 SGHDT, CDR2 YYEEEE. The CDR3 spells CASSLPDRRGKQFF. The DNA of the CDR3 is TGTGCCAGCAGCTTGCCCGACAGGCGGGGGAAGCAGTTCTTC.

The J gene is TRBJ2-3, the V gene TRBV20-1, with TRBD1 as a possible D gene (6 bases). The CDR3 loop spans 14 amino acids. Germline V CDR1 and CDR2: DFQATT, SNEGSKA (reference sequence). Trimming pared 3 bases from V and 6 bases from J, leaving 16 bases between. The CDR3 sequence: CSARLTGMADTQYF. The DNA of the CDR3 is TGCAGTGCTAGGCTGACAGGAATGGCCGATACGCAGTATTTT.

The chain joins TRBV7-2 to TRBJ2-3, with no clear D. Per germline, CDR1 SGHTA and CDR2 FQGNSA. V was shortened by 3 bases and J by 3 bases, with 16 bases between the two germline ends. This CDR3 is built from 16 residues. CDR3 bases: TGTGCCAGCAGCTTTTCGGTTGGGGTTGCAACAGATACGCAGTATTTT. Translating gives CASSFSVGVATDTQYF.

The J gene is TRBJ2-2, the V gene TRBV2, with 11 nucleotides matching TRBD1. Trimming removed 10 bases from V and 6 bases from J; junction bases left unmatched: 7. This CDR3 region has 14 residues. Germline CDR1 and CDR2: SNHLY and FYNNEI. CDR3 loop: CATEDRGLAGELFF. The CDR3 DNA reads as TGTGCCACCGAGGACAGGGGGCTGGCCGGGGAGCTGTTTTTT.

About this clonotype itself: Germline is not matched at one junction end, which may reflect a read error. The chain carries TRBV6-1 and TRBJ2-4; D unclear. The germline CDR1 and CDR2 sequences are MNHNS and SASEGT. This CDR3 is built from 15 residues. The CDR3 nucleotides are TGTGCCTGCAGTCGACAAGACCTAGCCAAAAACATTCAGTACTTC. It codes for CACSRQDLAKNIQYF.

The chain uses TRBV20-1 and TRBJ1-1; D not certain. Trimming took off 3 bases at V and 11 bases at J, with 13 bases between the two ends. The CDR3 totals 11 residues. Germline CDR1 and CDR2: DFQATT and SNEGSKA (reference sequence). The CDR3 DNA reads TGCAGTGCTAGCCGTACTACGGCGGCTTTCTTT. Its translation: CSASRTTAAFF.

This rearrangement joins TRBV15 to TRBJ2-1; 10 bases are a match to TRBD1. CDR1 and CDR2 (germline): LNHNV, YYDKDF (reference sequence). The trim removed 3 bases at V and 2 bases at J, leaving 1 base unmatched. CDR3 length: 15 amino acids. CDR3 nucleotide sequence: TGTGCCACCAGCAGGGACAGGGGGACCTACAATGAGCAGTTCTTC. Residues: CATSRDRGTYNEQFF.

This clonotype was counted many times. This sequence joins TRBV20-1 and TRBJ1-1; D is unclear. In germline, CDR1 is DFQATT, CDR2 SNEGSKA (reference sequence). The CDR3 is made up of 14 amino acids. V lost 1 base and J 2 bases, leaving 11 bases between the germline ends. The CDR3 here is CSARVLQKNTEAFF. For the CDR3, the DNA is TGCAGTGCTAGAGTCCTACAGAAAAACACTGAAGCTTTCTTT.

The chain links TRBV20-1 to TRBJ2-3; the D is unclear. Germline CDR1 reads DFQATT; CDR2 reads SNEGSKA (reference sequence). V shed 2 bases and J shed 3 bases, with 15 bases lying between them. The CDR3 covers 15 residues. The CDR3 nucleotides are TGCAGTGCTAGACCATACATGGTTGAGACAGATACGCAGTATTTT. The encoded protein is CSARPYMVETDTQYF.

This rearrangement joins TRBV9 to TRBJ2-3; D may be TRBD1 (6 bases). V gave up 3 bases and J gave up 1 base, with 15 bases separating them. Looked up from germline, CDR1 is SGDLS and CDR2 is YYNGEE. The CDR3 totals 16 residues. The CDR3 sequence is CASSGHREGGTDTQYF. CDR3 DNA sequence: TGTGCCAGCAGCGGTCACAGGGAAGGCGGCACAGATACGCAGTATTTT.

This clonotype was seen more than once but under ten times. V usage is TRBV6-2 or TRBV6-3 and J usage is TRBJ2-7; D not certain. The CDR3 loop spans 11 amino acids. V lost 5 bases, J lost 10 bases, and 12 bases lay in between. Germline CDR1 MNHEY, CDR2 SVGEGT. This CDR3 is CASSHGPHQYF. The CDR3 nucleotides are TGTGCCAGCAGTCACGGTCCCCATCAGTACTTC.

The chain links TRBV15 to TRBJ2-7, with D maybe TRBD1 (6 bases). This CDR3 comprises 14 residues. Germline V gene sequence: CDR1 LNHNV, CDR2 YYDKDF (reference sequence). The ends were cut back, 5 bases at V and 0 bases at J, with 11 bases in the middle. The CDR3, as DNA: TGTGCCACCAGCGAAAGGACAGTCTCCTACGAGCAGTACTTC. Its protein product is CATSERTVSYEQYF.

This clonotype was observed many times. The V and J genes are TRBV6-5 and TRBJ1-1; D is undetermined. Trimming left V 2 bases short and J 3 bases short, with 22 bases between. The V gene's germline CDR1 is MNHEY and CDR2 SVGAGI. CDR3 size: 18 residues. The CDR3 bases are TGTGCCAGCAGTTACATACGTGAAGGGCTCCCTATGTACACTGAAGCTTTCTTT. Its translation: CASSYIREGLPMYTEAFF.

This clonotype has at least ten counts. The rearrangement links TRBV27 to TRBJ1-2, with 10 bases matching TRBD1. The V gene end was trimmed by 0 bases and the J gene end by 11 bases; junction bases not matched to a gene: 6. The CDR3 totals 14 residues. Germline values: CDR1 MNHEY, CDR2 SMNVEV (reference sequence). This CDR3 reads CASSLSWDRGMYTF. The CDR3 DNA reads TGTGCCAGCAGTTTATCATGGGACAGGGGCATGTACACCTTC.

This clonotype was found a few times. This rearrangement joins TRBV27 to TRBJ2-5, with 12 bases that match TRBD2. Germline assignment: CDR1 MNHEY and CDR2 SMNVEV (reference sequence). J was trimmed by 5 bases and V by 6 bases; bases with no gene match: 7. The CDR3 length is 15 residues. The CDR3 DNA reads TGTGCCAGCAGCCGACTAGCGGGAGAATATGAGACCCAGTACTTC. Protein: CASSRLAGEYETQYF.

V and J are TRBV9 and TRBJ2-5; 11 bases match TRBD2. The CDR3 spans 16 residues. Germline CDR1 reads SGDLS; CDR2 reads YYNGEE. The J segment lost 5 bases and the V segment lost 0 bases, leaving 6 bases of the junction unmatched. For the CDR3, the DNA is TGTGCCAGCAGCGTAGGCGTTGGACTAGCGGGTGAGACCCAGTACTTC. Translated, it gives CASSVGVGLAGETQYF.

This clonotype was seen ten or more times. The chain links TRBV5-5 to TRBJ2-2, with 7 bases aligning to TRBD1. This CDR3 contains 14 residues. CDR1 and CDR2 from the germline V gene are SGHKS and YYEKEE (reference sequence). V lost 3 bases, J lost 5 bases, and 4 bases stayed unmatched. CDR3 amino acids: CASSSTGETGELFF. The CDR3 DNA sequence: TGTGCCAGCAGCTCCACAGGGGAGACCGGGGAGCTGTTTTTT.